The 32 T cell receptor beta chains given below trace back to one sample, sequenced in a study of technical replicates of blood from several donors. Using immunoSEQ multiplex PCR, the repertoire was profiled, and TCRdb retains in-frame clones only, with some absent. Altogether more than 65,000 clones are present, 90% to 95% being singletons, with the ten largest covering about 0.39%. The sequencing sample was made of T cells isolated from PBMCs. The receptor set was obtained from a human donor in good health.

The V call is TRBV10-3, the J call TRBJ2-5; 8 bases align to TRBD2. V lost 0 bases, J lost 5 bases, and 2 bases stayed unmatched. The CDR3 sequence is 14 residues long. Germline V gives CDR1 ENHRY, CDR2 SYGVKD. The CDR3 coding sequence is TGTGCCATCAGTGAGTCAGCGGGAGACGAGACCCAGTACTTC. Protein sequence: CAISESAGDETQYF.

V usage is TRBV11-2 and J usage is TRBJ1-5; D gene ambiguous. The CDR3 sequence is 14 residues long. Germline V gives CDR1 SGHAT, CDR2 FQNNGV. The V end was cut by 1 base, the J end by 4 bases, with 8 bases between. DNA of the CDR3: TGTGCCAGCAGCTTAGGGCAAGTTAATCAGCCCCAGCATTTT. Its translation is CASSLGQVNQPQHF.

The chain carries TRBV4-1 and TRBJ2-5; D remains ambiguous. The length of the CDR3 is 15 residues. From germline, CDR1 is MGHRA and CDR2 YSYEKL. Trimming pared 3 bases from V and 3 bases from J, leaving 14 bases between. Here the CDR3 DNA reads TGCGCCAGCAGCCATTTAGTTGTCCCTAAAGAGACCCAGTACTTC. Protein product: CASSHLVVPKETQYF.

The chain links TRBV28 to TRBJ1-5; 8 positions agree with TRBD1. CDR3 length: 14 residues. V trimming: 5 bases; J trimming: 5 bases; junction bases outside the gene matches: 5. Germline CDR1 MDHEN, CDR2 SYDVKM. The CDR3 protein is CASSPDREHQPQHF. As DNA, the CDR3 is TGTGCCAGCAGTCCGGACAGGGAGCATCAGCCCCAGCATTTT.

The chain is built from TRBV19 and TRBJ2-7, with D maybe TRBD1 (6 bases). The CDR3 has 13 residues. V lost 8 bases, J lost 4 bases, and 15 bases lay in between. CDR1 LNHDA and CDR2 SQIVND come from the germline V gene (reference sequence). CDR3 protein: CASRGGVGYEQYF. CDR3 bases: TGTGCCAGTCGAGGGGGAGTAGGGTACGAGCAGTACTTC.

The V call is TRBV7-9, the J call TRBJ1-4, with 8 nucleotides matching TRBD1. The V gene end was trimmed by 4 bases and the J gene end by 8 bases; junction bases not matched to a gene: 6. CDR1 and CDR2 from the germline V gene are SEHNR and FQNEAQ (reference sequence). This CDR3 is 14 amino acids long. Written as DNA, the CDR3 is TGTGCCAGCAGCTCGGACAGGGCTCGAGAAAAACTGTTTTTT. Translating it yields CASSSDRAREKLFF.

This clone has only one observation. The V and J genes are TRBV7-2 and TRBJ1-1; D might be TRBD1 (6 bases). The CDR3 totals 12 residues. Germline loops: CDR1 SGHTA, CDR2 FQGNSA. The V gene lost 5 bases and the J gene lost 7 bases, with 11 bases spanning the gap. The CDR3 loop is CASSTRGFEAFF. DNA of the CDR3: TGTGCCAGCAGCACCAGGGGCTTTGAAGCTTTCTTT. Full variable domain (remainder filled in from reference TRBV7-2 and TRBJ1-1): GAGVSQSPSNKVTEKGKDVELRCDPISGHTALYWYRQSLGQGLEFLIYFQGNSAPDKSGLPSDRFSAERTGGSVSTLTIQRTQQEDSAVYLCASSTRGFEAFFGQGTRLTVV.

This chain joins TRBV7-2 and TRBJ1-5; 7 bases fit TRBD1. The CDR3 sequence is 14 residues long. In germline, CDR1 is SGHTA, CDR2 FQGNSA. With V trimmed by 4 bases and J by 4 bases, 4 bases remained unmatched. CDR3 loop: CASSSGTENQPQHF. The CDR3 DNA reads as TGTGCCAGCAGCTCCGGGACAGAGAATCAGCCCCAGCATTTT.

The genes are TRBV19 and TRBJ1-4, with 12 bases fitting TRBD1. This CDR3 is built from 15 residues. V lost 8 bases, J lost 6 bases, and 7 bases stayed unmatched. Germline V lookup: CDR1 LNHDA, CDR2 SQIVND (reference sequence). For the CDR3, the DNA is TGTGCCAGTGGGAGGGGGACAGGGGGCTATGAAAAACTGTTTTTT. Translation: CASGRGTGGYEKLFF.

The V gene is TRBV6-5, the J gene TRBJ1-1; TRBD1 matches 7 bases. The CDR3 has 14 amino acids. Germline V lookup: CDR1 MNHEY, CDR2 SVGAGI. V trimming: 4 bases; J trimming: 7 bases; junction bases outside the gene matches: 9. The CDR3 loop is CASSSSQGKGEAFF. Written as DNA, the CDR3 is TGTGCCAGCAGTTCGTCACAGGGGAAGGGTGAAGCTTTCTTT.

The rearrangement joins TRBV13 to TRBJ2-3; D is unresolved. There are 14 residues in the CDR3. Germline assignment: CDR1 PRHDT and CDR2 FYEKMQ (reference sequence). V lost 3 bases and J 4 bases, leaving 11 bases between the germline ends. Here the CDR3 reads CASSFRGSPDTQYF. The CDR3 bases are TGTGCCAGCAGCTTTCGAGGATCACCAGATACGCAGTATTTT.

The V call is TRBV28, the J call TRBJ2-1, with 15 bases aligning to TRBD2. CDR3 length: 16 amino acids. Germline assignment: CDR1 MDHEN and CDR2 SYDVKM. The V and J ends lost 6 bases and 9 bases, in that order; junction bases with no gene match: 9. The CDR3 spells CASSLSSGLAGGEQFF. The CDR3 region has the DNA TGTGCCAGCAGCCTCAGTTCGGGACTAGCGGGAGGTGAGCAGTTCTTC.

The gene calls are TRBV25-1 and TRBJ1-3; tentative D call: TRBD1 (5 bases). Germline V CDR1 and CDR2: MGHDK, SYGVNS. This CDR3 has 14 residues. V gave up 7 bases and J gave up 7 bases, with 17 bases separating them. The CDR3 protein is CASTGRVGQNTIYF. The CDR3 DNA follows: TGTGCCAGCACGGGCAGGGTAGGCCAGAACACCATATATTTT.

This chain connects TRBV2 to TRBJ2-2; a possible D gene is TRBD1 (7 bases). The CDR3 runs to 14 residues. From germline, CDR1 is SNHLY and CDR2 FYNNEI. V dropped 2 bases and J dropped 4 bases, with 8 bases sitting between them. The CDR3 region has the DNA TGTGCCAGCAGTGAACAGGGGGGCACCGGGGAGCTGTTTTTT. It is translated as CASSEQGGTGELFF.

The chain employs TRBV29-1 and TRBJ2-2, with D maybe TRBD2 (5 bases). CDR3 length: 13 residues. V dropped 4 bases and J dropped 6 bases, with 12 bases sitting between them. Germline V gene data show CDR1 as SQVTM and CDR2 as ANQGSEA. CDR3 nucleotide sequence: TGCAGCGTTGTCACTCGGAGGCCCGGGGAGCTGTTTTTT. Protein product: CSVVTRRPGELFF.

This clone was seen a single time. The chain carries TRBV5-4 and TRBJ1-2; 7 bases match TRBD1. CDR1 is SGHNT, CDR2 YYREEE, per germline (reference sequence). The J segment lost 2 bases and the V segment lost 4 bases, leaving 8 bases of the junction unmatched. There are 15 residues in the CDR3. DNA of the CDR3: TGTGCCAGCAGCCCTACCCCGACAGGGAACTATGGCTACACCTTC. This encodes CASSPTPTGNYGYTF.

The CDR3 is CASSFVGGREQYF. The CDR3 DNA is TGTGCCAGCAGCTTTGTGGGGGGGCGCGAGCAGTACTTC. The rearrangement joins TRBV5-8 to TRBJ2-7, with D possibly matching TRBD2 (7 bases). Germline-derived CDR1 and CDR2 are SGHTS and YDEGEE. The CDR3 is 13 amino acids. Trimming cost V 2 bases and J 6 bases, with 12 bases left between them. The whole variable domain, filled in from reference TRBV5-8 and TRBJ2-7, reads EAGVTQSPTHLIKTRGQQATLRCSPISGHTSVYWYQQALGLGLQFLLWYDEGEERNRGNFPPRFSGRQFPNYSSELNVNALELEDSALYLCASSFVGGREQYFGPGTRLTVT.

The V call is TRBV6-6, the J call TRBJ1-2; tentatively, D is TRBD1 (5 bases). The CDR3 covers 14 residues. V shed 2 bases and J shed 4 bases, with 11 bases lying between them. Germline assignment: CDR1 MNHNY and CDR2 SVGAGI (reference sequence). This CDR3 reads CASSYLPDSYGYTF. As DNA, the CDR3 is TGTGCCAGCAGTTACCTCCCTGACAGCTATGGCTACACCTTC.

V and J are TRBV5-4 and TRBJ2-7, with TRBD2 as a possible D gene (5 bases). The germline gives CDR1 SGHNT, CDR2 YYREEE (reference sequence). The V end was cut by 4 bases, the J end by 0 bases, with 11 bases between. The length of the CDR3 is 14 residues. The CDR3 reads CASSPEAISYEQYF. In DNA form, the CDR3 reads TGTGCCAGCAGCCCGGAGGCTATCTCCTACGAGCAGTACTTC.

J is TRBJ1-4 and V is TRBV4-3; TRBD1 matches at 8 bases. Looked up from germline, CDR1 is LGHNA and CDR2 is YSLEER. The CDR3 is made up of 16 amino acids. V lost 0 bases, J lost 6 bases, and 6 bases stayed unmatched. The CDR3 DNA is TGCGCCAGCAGCCAAGACATAGGCAGGGGGCATGAAAAACTGTTTTTT. It specifies CASSQDIGRGHEKLFF.

This rearrangement joins TRBV10-3 to TRBJ2-7; D is perhaps TRBD1 (6 bases). The CDR3 loop spans 12 amino acids. Germline-derived CDR1 and CDR2 are ENHRY and SYGVKD. Trimming removed 7 bases at V and 4 bases at J, with 11 bases between. The chain's CDR3 is CAITGGFYEQYF. CDR3 bases: TGTGCCATCACTGGGGGCTTTTACGAGCAGTACTTC.

The rearrangement links TRBV29-1 to TRBJ2-1; TRBD2 aligns across 8 bases. Germline CDR1 SQVTM, CDR2 ANQGSEA. This CDR3 has 17 amino acids. V shed 6 bases and J 2 bases; nucleotides not matched to a gene: 15. CDR3 in amino acids: CSVQALAGTGAYNEQFF. The CDR3 region has the DNA TGCAGCGTCCAGGCCTTAGCGGGGACTGGGGCCTACAATGAGCAGTTCTTC.

The V gene is TRBV27, the J gene TRBJ2-7, with D possibly being TRBD1 (5 bases). With 9 bases removed from V and 0 bases from J, the gap between germline ends came to 18 bases. Germline loops: CDR1 MNHEY, CDR2 SMNVEV (reference sequence). The CDR3 extends over 15 amino acids. CDR3 loop: CASCKTVQSSYEQYF. For the CDR3, the DNA is TGTGCCAGTTGTAAGACAGTCCAAAGCTCCTACGAGCAGTACTTC.

This CDR3 reads CASSPGTGGWNTEAFF. In DNA, the CDR3 is TGTGCCAGCAGCCCCGGGACAGGGGGTTGGAACACTGAAGCTTTCTTT. The V call is TRBV28, the J call TRBJ1-1, with 11 bases matching TRBD1. Per the germline V gene, CDR1 is MDHEN and CDR2 is SYDVKM. V was pared by 6 bases and J by 1 base, with 7 bases of the junction left unmatched. The CDR3 is 16 amino acids.

The chain couples TRBV7-9 to TRBJ1-2; no firm D call. Trimming removed 1 base from V and 4 bases from J, with 10 bases in between. Germline V gene data show CDR1 as SEHNR and CDR2 as FQNEAQ (reference sequence). This CDR3 is built from 14 residues. CDR3 bases: TGTGCCAGCAGCTTAGGGTCCACAAGCTATGGCTACACCTTC. The encoded protein is CASSLGSTSYGYTF.

This sequence joins TRBV29-1 and TRBJ1-1; a weak D match, TRBD1 (6 bases). CDR3 length: 13 residues. Germline lookup yields CDR1 SQVTM and CDR2 ANQGSEA. With 7 bases removed from V and 2 bases from J, the gap between germline ends came to 14 bases. The CDR3 reads CSGAGVFNTEAFF. CDR3 DNA: TGCAGCGGAGCAGGGGTTTTCAACACTGAAGCTTTCTTT.

This rearrangement joins TRBV29-1 to TRBJ2-2; D unclear. V lost 4 bases and J 1 base, leaving 7 bases between the germline ends. From germline, CDR1 is SQVTM and CDR2 ANQGSEA. This CDR3 contains 13 residues. CDR3 region: CSVGAGNTGELFF. The CDR3 DNA follows: TGCAGCGTTGGCGCAGGGAACACCGGGGAGCTGTTTTTT.

J is TRBJ2-7 and V is TRBV19, with a possible D match to TRBD2 (5 bases). Germline V lookup: CDR1 LNHDA, CDR2 SQIVND (reference sequence). Trimming cost V 1 base and J 6 bases, with 10 bases left between them. This CDR3 has 13 residues. CDR3 nucleotides: TGTGCCAGTAGTATAGCGGGGATGCGCGAGCAGTACTTC. Translation gives CASSIAGMREQYF.

The genes are TRBV5-6 and TRBJ2-3, with a possible D match to TRBD2 (6 bases). Trimming cost V 2 bases and J 4 bases, with 14 bases left between them. Germline loops: CDR1 SGHDT, CDR2 YYEEEE. The CDR3 is 15 amino acids. The CDR3, as DNA: TGTGCCAGCAGCTTCTGGGCGGGAAGGGCAGATACGCAGTATTTT. This gives the protein CASSFWAGRADTQYF.

V and J are TRBV27 and TRBJ2-7; D not certain. Trimming removed 2 bases at V and 3 bases at J, with 5 bases between. The length of the CDR3 is 12 residues. CDR1 MNHEY and CDR2 SMNVEV come from the germline V gene (reference sequence). CDR3 nucleotides: TGTGCCAGCAGTTTAGGAGACTACGAGCAGTACTTC. It encodes CASSLGDYEQYF.

The V call is TRBV21-1, the J call TRBJ2-7; the table assigns TRBD2, which was not confirmed against the DNA. TRBV21-1 is classified as a pseudogene. CDR3 length: 17 amino acids. The CDR3 nucleotides are TGTGCCAGCAGCATATGGACTAGCGGGAGGCCCTCCTACGAGCAGTACTTC. It yields the protein CASSIWTSGRPSYEQYF.

The gene calls are TRBV12-5 and TRBJ2-7; 9 nucleotides agree with TRBD2. Germline CDR1 and CDR2: LGHNT and FRNRAP. The CDR3 runs to 19 residues. Trimming at V came to 6 bases and at J to 1 base, leaving 19 bases not matched to a gene. In DNA, the CDR3 is TGTGCTAGTGGCTGGAGCAGCCTAGCGGGGCCCTTATATTCCTACGAGCAGTACTTC. Translated: CASGWSSLAGPLYSYEQYF.